A single sample gave rise to the 24 T cell receptor beta chains below, sequenced in a study of radiotherapy plus CTLA-4 blockade in lung cancer (dated by TCRdb to the late 2010s). Libraries were constructed by the immunoSEQ multiplex PCR assay. As stored in TCRdb, this immuneACCESS dataset retains in-frame rearrangements with V and J assigned. A fraction of the clones does not appear; measured against another copy, unresolved V genes explain less than half of the discrepancy, and the remainder lacks a known reason. The sample records 65,000 to 95,000 clones, around 86% of which are singletons. The ten biggest clones cover over 0.85% of the sample. Material: peripheral blood, obtained from a patient treated with radiotherapy plus ipilimumab. The receptors derive from a human donor with non-small cell lung cancer who had stable disease on radiotherapy plus ipilimumab.

The chain combines TRBV7-3 with TRBJ1-1; TRBD1 is a possible D gene (6 bases). Trimming left V 5 bases short and J 1 base short, with 11 bases between. The CDR3 sequence is 14 residues long. Germline CDR1 and CDR2: SGHTA and FQGTGA. This CDR3 is CASSAQGGNTEAFF. CDR3 nucleotide sequence: TGTGCCAGCAGCGCACAGGGAGGGAACACTGAAGCTTTCTTT.

The rearrangement links TRBV5-1 to TRBJ2-1; D is unresolved. The length of the CDR3 is 17 residues. The V end was cut by 0 bases, the J end by 0 bases, with 13 bases between. Germline loops: CDR1 SGHRS, CDR2 YFSETQ. The DNA of the CDR3 is TGCGCCAGCAGCTTGGAAGGTTGGCTCAACTCCTACAATGAGCAGTTCTTC. Translation: CASSLEGWLNSYNEQFF. The full variable domain, rest sourced from reference TRBV5-1 and TRBJ2-1, is KAGVTQTPRYLIKTRGQQVTLSCSPISGHRSVSWYQQTPGQGLQFLFEYFSETQRNKGNFPGRFSGRQFSNSRSEMNVSTLELGDSALYLCASSLEGWLNSYNEQFFGPGTRLTVL.

J is TRBJ2-2 and V is TRBV4-1, with 10 bases that match TRBD1. The CDR3 runs 15 residues. Germline CDR1 reads MGHRA; CDR2 reads YSYEKL. Trimming at V came to 6 bases and at J to 5 bases, leaving 6 bases not matched to a gene. This CDR3 reads CASSRQGADTGELFF. The CDR3 DNA sequence: TGCGCCAGCAGTCGACAGGGGGCCGATACCGGGGAGCTGTTTTTT.

This chain links TRBV19 with TRBJ2-7, with 7 bases fitting TRBD1. J lost 4 bases, V lost 5 bases, and 2 bases had no gene match. The CDR3 runs 12 residues. Germline V gene lookup returns CDR1 LNHDA and CDR2 SQIVND (reference sequence). The CDR3 region is CASSLGQYEQYF. The CDR3 nucleotides read TGTGCCAGTAGTCTGGGACAGTACGAGCAGTACTTC.

The V call is TRBV2, the J call TRBJ1-5; 9 bases map to TRBD1. The CDR3 extends over 16 amino acids. V gave up 4 bases and J gave up 5 bases; unmatched junction bases: 9. Germline CDR1 and CDR2: SNHLY and FYNNEI. In DNA form, the CDR3 reads TGTGCCAGCAGTGCCTCCGGGACAGGGTTTTATCAGCCCCAGCATTTT. Its translation is CASSASGTGFYQPQHF.

The chain carries TRBV2 and TRBJ1-4; D not certain. V was cut by 8 bases and J by 3 bases, with 13 bases left in between. This CDR3 has 14 amino acids. Germline V gene data show CDR1 as SNHLY and CDR2 as FYNNEI. As DNA, the CDR3 is TGTGCCAGCCTAGCGACGTCTGCTAATGAAAAACTGTTTTTT. This gives the protein CASLATSANEKLFF.

This clone was observed a single time. This rearrangement joins TRBV11-2 to TRBJ2-7, with D unresolved. The germline CDR1 and CDR2 sequences are SGHAT and FQNNGV. Trimming shortened V by 7 bases and J by 3 bases, and 13 bases separated the two germline ends. This CDR3 is built from 13 residues. The CDR3 DNA reads as TGTGCCAGCAAGCTCTCGTCCCACTACGAGCAGTACTTC. This gives the protein CASKLSSHYEQYF.

The chain uses TRBV6-4 and TRBJ2-2, with D perhaps TRBD1 or TRBD2 (5 bases each). The CDR3 loop spans 14 amino acids. Germline V gene sequence: CDR1 MRHNA, CDR2 SNTAGT. The V and J ends lost 8 bases and 0 bases respectively, with 10 bases between them. This CDR3 reads CASREGPNTGELFF. CDR3 in DNA: TGTGCCAGCCGAGAGGGGCCGAACACCGGGGAGCTGTTTTTT.

This clone was picked up a small number of times. The V gene is TRBV6-1, the J gene TRBJ2-7, with 8 bases aligning to TRBD1. After removal of 4 bases from V and 3 bases from J, the junction contained 17 bases not matched to a gene. The germline V gene has CDR1 MNHNS and CDR2 SASEGT. The CDR3 is made up of 18 amino acids. CDR3 sequence reads: CASSAKFPSRTGYYEQYF. The CDR3 coding sequence is TGTGCCAGCAGTGCCAAATTTCCATCCAGGACAGGGTACTACGAGCAGTACTTC.

The CDR3 here is CASSLEPQGNSYEQYF. CDR3 bases: TGCGCCAGCAGCTTGGAACCCCAGGGCAACTCCTACGAGCAGTACTTC. The chain couples TRBV5-1 to TRBJ2-7; the D gene is possibly TRBD1 (5 bases). The length of the CDR3 is 16 residues. The V end was cut by 0 bases, the J end by 0 bases, with 13 bases between. From germline, CDR1 is SGHRS and CDR2 YFSETQ.

The chain employs TRBV28 and TRBJ1-2, with a tentative D call TRBD1 (6 bases). Deletions cut 0 bases from V and 7 bases from J, with 18 bases between. The CDR3 runs to 16 residues. Germline CDR1 and CDR2: MDHEN and SYDVKM. CDR3 protein: CASSLWIQGEDRGYTF. CDR3 nucleotide sequence: TGTGCCAGCAGTTTATGGATACAGGGCGAGGATCGTGGCTACACCTTC.

Here the CDR3 reads CASTLRQGVEGYTF. The CDR3 DNA follows: TGTGCCAGCACCCTACGACAGGGGGTCGAAGGCTACACCTTC. This chain joins TRBV6-5 and TRBJ1-2; TRBD1 agrees at 9 bases. This CDR3 region has 14 residues. V trimming: 7 bases; J trimming: 8 bases; junction bases outside the gene matches: 11. CDR1 and CDR2 from the germline V gene are MNHEY and SVGAGI.

The rearrangement links TRBV4-1 to TRBJ1-1; D perhaps matches TRBD1 (6 bases). The CDR3 is made up of 16 amino acids. CDR1 is MGHRA, CDR2 YSYEKL, per germline. V lost 0 bases and J lost 7, with 18 bases in between. The CDR3 spells CASSQEGGARGGEAFF. The CDR3 DNA reads TGCGCCAGCAGCCAAGAGGGGGGCGCACGAGGAGGTGAAGCTTTCTTT.

This chain links TRBV28 with TRBJ2-5, with D perhaps TRBD2 (5 bases). There are 13 residues in the CDR3. The V and J ends lost 2 bases and 3 bases respectively, with 7 bases between them. Germline values: CDR1 MDHEN, CDR2 SYDVKM. The CDR3 DNA follows: TGTGCCAGCAGTTTAGTAGCGAAAGAGACCCAGTACTTC. It encodes CASSLVAKETQYF. Looking up the rest from reference TRBV28 and TRBJ2-5 gives the full variable domain: DVKVTQSSRYLVKRTGEKVFLECVQDMDHENMFWYRQDPGLGLRLIYFSYDVKMKEKGDIPEGYSVSREKKERFSLILESASTNQTSMYLCASSLVAKETQYFGPGTRLLVL.

The chain couples TRBV30 to TRBJ2-5, with a possible D match to TRBD1 (6 bases). This CDR3 has 12 residues. In germline, CDR1 is GTSNPN, CDR2 SVGIG (reference sequence). V dropped 7 bases and J dropped 4 bases, with 13 bases sitting between them. The CDR3 sequence: CASSGVRETQYF. The CDR3 DNA follows: TGTGCCTCCTCAGGGGTGAGAGAGACCCAGTACTTC.

The genes are TRBV18 and TRBJ1-5; D is unclear. Trimming pared 1 base from V and 6 bases from J, leaving 13 bases between. CDR1 and CDR2 from the germline V gene are KGHSH and LQKENI. The CDR3 is 15 amino acids. The CDR3 here is CASSPLGEASQPQHF. Written as DNA, the CDR3 is TGTGCCAGCTCACCACTTGGGGAGGCGAGTCAGCCCCAGCATTTT.

The CDR3 nucleotides read TGCGCCAGCAGCTTGGCGGTTGGAATTTCCTACGAGCAGTACTTC. As protein: CASSLAVGISYEQYF. The V and J genes are TRBV5-1 and TRBJ2-7; D call uncertain. There are 15 residues in the CDR3. Trimming pared 0 bases from V and 1 base from J, leaving 11 bases between. Germline V gene sequence: CDR1 SGHRS, CDR2 YFSETQ.

The chain is built from TRBV28 and TRBJ1-1; D possibly corresponds to TRBD1 (5 bases). Germline V gene sequence: CDR1 MDHEN, CDR2 SYDVKM. CDR3 length equals 15 residues. Trimming took 5 bases from V and 5 from J, leaving 18 bases between them. The CDR3, as DNA: TGTGCCAGCAGTCCGACCGGGACCGTCAAAACTGAAGCTTTCTTT. Translation gives CASSPTGTVKTEAFF.

The chain has TRBV2 and TRBJ2-5, with 9 bases identical to TRBD2. The CDR3 is 14 residues long. Germline V gives CDR1 SNHLY, CDR2 FYNNEI. The junction had 12 bases not matched to a gene; V was cut back by 9 bases and J by 7 bases. CDR3 coding DNA: TGTGCCAGGGGGGCTAGCGGGATAGTAGGGACCCAGTACTTC. This codes for CARGASGIVGTQYF.

The V and J genes are TRBV10-3 and TRBJ2-1; D gene unclear. This CDR3 region has 15 residues. From germline, CDR1 is ENHRY and CDR2 SYGVKD. Deletions cut 0 bases from V and 8 bases from J, with 14 bases between. CDR3 in DNA: TGTGCCATCAGTGAGTCTCCCCCCGGCGATCATGAGCAGTTCTTC. Residues: CAISESPPGDHEQFF.

This chain links TRBV29-1 with TRBJ2-7, with 10 bases matching TRBD2. The V and J ends lost 6 bases and 5 bases, in that order; junction bases with no gene match: 4. In germline, CDR1 is SQVTM, CDR2 ANQGSEA. The CDR3 consists of 12 residues. CDR3 amino acids: CSVRTSGNEQYF. The CDR3 coding sequence is TGCAGCGTCCGGACTAGCGGAAACGAGCAGTACTTC.

This clone was counted a single time. The V and J genes are TRBV25-1 and TRBJ2-7; the D is unclear. Trimming stripped 5 bases from V and 4 bases from J, with 9 bases between. The CDR3 is 12 residues long. Germline V gene lookup returns CDR1 MGHDK and CDR2 SYGVNS. The CDR3 region has the DNA TGTGCCAGCAGTTCCCTAGGGTACGAGCAGTACTTC. As protein: CASSSLGYEQYF.

V usage is TRBV7-9 and J usage is TRBJ2-3; 7 bases line up with TRBD1. The germline V gene encodes CDR1 SEHNR and CDR2 FQNEAQ (reference sequence). The V and J ends lost 3 bases and 2 bases, in that order; junction bases with no gene match: 2. CDR3 length: 14 amino acids. CDR3 amino acids: CASSLGQYTDTQYF. The CDR3 bases are TGTGCCAGCAGCTTGGGACAGTACACAGATACGCAGTATTTT.

CDR3 amino acids: CASLTGPGNTIYF. CDR3 bases: TGTGCCAGTTTAACCGGACCGGGAAACACCATATATTTT. V gene TRBV28 combines with J gene TRBJ1-3; D call uncertain. Per germline, CDR1 MDHEN and CDR2 SYDVKM. This CDR3 is 13 amino acids long. Trimming removed 9 bases at V and 4 bases at J, with 13 bases between.